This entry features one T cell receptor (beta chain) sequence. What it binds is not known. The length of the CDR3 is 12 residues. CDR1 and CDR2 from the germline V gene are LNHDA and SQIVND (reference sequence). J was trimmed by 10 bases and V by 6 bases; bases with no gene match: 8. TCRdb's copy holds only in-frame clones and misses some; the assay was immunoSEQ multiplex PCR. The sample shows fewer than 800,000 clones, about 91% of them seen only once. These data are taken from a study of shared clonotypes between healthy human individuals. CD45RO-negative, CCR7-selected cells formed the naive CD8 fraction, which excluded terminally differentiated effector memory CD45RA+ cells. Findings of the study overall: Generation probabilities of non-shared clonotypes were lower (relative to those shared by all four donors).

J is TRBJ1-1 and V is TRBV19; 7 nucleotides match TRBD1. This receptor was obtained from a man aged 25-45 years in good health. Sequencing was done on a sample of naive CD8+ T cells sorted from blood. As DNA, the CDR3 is TGTGCCAGTAGAAAGGGGGCGCATGGAGCTTTCTTT. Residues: CASRKGAHGAFF.